This entry is about one T cell receptor beta chain. In germline, CDR1 is SNHLY, CDR2 FYNNEI. CDR3 length: 14 amino acids. This entry comes from a study of monozygotic twins with inflammatory bowel disease. TCRdb re-called the 5' RACE reads, yielding one record per CDR3 amino acid sequence without DNA. The sample features 300,000 to 400,000 distinct CDR3 sequences, with around 2% in its top ten. The chain has TRBV2 and TRBJ2-1. The sequence came from a human donor with ulcerative colitis or Crohn's disease, or a healthy co-twin of an affected twin (not recorded which). The source material was blood. This CDR3 reads CASSAVMPNNEQFF.